The source of this T cell receptor beta chain is a study of T cell responses to AZD1222 COVID-19 vaccine. The wider study: Doses given second, at about 4 or about 12 weeks, were pooled.

The table came from immunoSEQ multiplex PCR; TCRdb's copy has only in-frame clones and leaves some out. Counted here are some 150,000 clones, approximately 91% occurring once; the ten biggest clones make up about 4.5%. CDR3 length: 14 amino acids. Germline CDR1 is MNHNS and CDR2 is SASEGT. V lost 3 bases, J lost 10 bases, and 17 bases lay in between. The receptor was derived from an adult in good health. V is TRBV6-1 and J is TRBJ2-3; D is unresolved. The sequencing used peripheral blood, collected on day 0 of AZD1222 vaccination. The DNA of the CDR3 is TGTGCCAGCAGTGACCCTCATGGTTTGGGCCCGCAGTATTTT. Its translation is CASSDPHGLGPQYF.